These 6 T cell receptor beta chains originate from one sample sequenced in a study of CD8+CD57+ T cells in acquired aplastic anemia. Genomic DNA, serving as template, underwent TCR beta VDJ and CDR3 profiling. TCRdb used MiXCR to reprocess the reads, holding one entry per CDR3 protein. The sample holds approximately 300,000 distinct CDR3 sequences, about 50% seen once. Patients picked for sequencing had shown CD8+CD57+ cell expansion detected by flow cytometry. The sample consisted of sorted CD4+, CD8+, or CD8+CD57+ T cells (not recorded which) from PBMCs. These receptors came from a human donor with aplastic anemia.

This clonotype was counted many times. The CDR3 nucleotides are TGCGCCAGCAGGGGAGGAGAGACCCAGTACTTC. It is translated as CASRGGETQYF. The chain combines TRBV5-1 with TRBJ2-5, with D perhaps matching TRBD2 (6 bases). This CDR3 contains 11 residues. Germline CDR1 and CDR2: SGHRS and YFSETQ. V was cut by 5 bases and J by 4 bases, with 6 bases left in between.

This sequence joins TRBV15 and TRBJ1-3; D not certain. This CDR3 comprises 15 residues. Trimming removed 0 bases from V and 1 base from J, with 7 bases in between. Per germline, CDR1 LNHNV and CDR2 YYDKDF (reference sequence). The CDR3 loop is CATSRDQDSGNTIYF. The CDR3 DNA reads as TGTGCCACCAGCAGAGATCAAGATTCTGGAAACACCATATATTTT.

About this clonotype: Mismatch with germline at one junction end may stem from a read error. The V call is TRBV29-1, the J call TRBJ2-3; D may be TRBD1 (5 bases). The germline V gene encodes CDR1 SQVTM and CDR2 ANQGSEA. The length of the CDR3 is 16 residues. The CDR3 is CSVEVRVVVSTDKQYF. DNA for the CDR3: TGCAGCGTTGAAGTCAGGGTAGTAGTAAGCACAGATAAGCAGTATTTT.

The CDR3, as DNA: TGTGCCAGCAGCCCACAGGGACCTTACAATGAGCAGTATTTT. This translates into CASSPQGPYNEQYF. This sequence joins TRBV7-9 and TRBJ2-3; tentatively, D is TRBD1 (6 bases). This CDR3 contains 14 residues. Germline CDR1 is SEHNR and CDR2 is FQNEAQ (reference sequence). The V gene lost 5 bases and the J gene lost 11 bases, with 20 bases spanning the gap.

This clonotype appeared many times. J is TRBJ2-1 and V is TRBV4-2, with 10 bases identical to TRBD2. Germline loops: CDR1 LGHNA, CDR2 YNFKEQ. With V trimmed by 4 bases and J by 5 bases, 5 bases remained unmatched. The CDR3 totals 15 residues. Here the CDR3 DNA reads TGTGCCAGCAGCCCCGATAGCGGGAGGCACAATGAGCAGTTCTTC. It encodes CASSPDSGRHNEQFF.

For this clonotype: At one end, the junction sequence differs from germline, possibly due to a read error. The chain employs TRBV7-2 and TRBJ1-1, with 12 positions matching TRBD1. CDR3 length equals 15 residues. The V gene's germline CDR1 is SGHTA and CDR2 FQGNSA. CDR3 in DNA: TGTGCCAGCAGCTTAGAATCGGGACAGGGGGCGCGGGCTTCCTTT. Protein sequence: CASSLESGQGARASF. Full variable domain (outside the CDR3, taken from reference TRBV7-2 and TRBJ1-1): GAGVSQSPSNKVTEKGKDVELRCDPISGHTALYWYRQSLGQGLEFLIYFQGNSAPDKSGLPSDRFSAERTGGSVSTLTIQRTQQEDSAVYLCASSLESGQGARASFGQGTRLTVV.